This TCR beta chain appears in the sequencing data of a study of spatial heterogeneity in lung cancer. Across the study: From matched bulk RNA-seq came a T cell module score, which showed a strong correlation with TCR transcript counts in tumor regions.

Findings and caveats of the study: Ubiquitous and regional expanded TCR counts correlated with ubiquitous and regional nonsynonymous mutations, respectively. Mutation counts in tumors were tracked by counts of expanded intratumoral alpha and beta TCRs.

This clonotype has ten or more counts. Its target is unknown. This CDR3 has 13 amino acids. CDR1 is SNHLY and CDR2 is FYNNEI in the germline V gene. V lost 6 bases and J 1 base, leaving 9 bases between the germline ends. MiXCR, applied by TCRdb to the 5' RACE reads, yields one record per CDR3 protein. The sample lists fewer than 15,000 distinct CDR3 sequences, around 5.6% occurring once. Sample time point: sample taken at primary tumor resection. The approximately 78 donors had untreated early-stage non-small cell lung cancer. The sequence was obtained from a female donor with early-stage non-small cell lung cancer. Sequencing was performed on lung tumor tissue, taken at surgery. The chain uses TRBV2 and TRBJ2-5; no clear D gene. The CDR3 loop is CASRWSRQETQYF. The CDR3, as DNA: TGTGCCAGCAGATGGAGTCGCCAAGAGACCCAGTACTTC.